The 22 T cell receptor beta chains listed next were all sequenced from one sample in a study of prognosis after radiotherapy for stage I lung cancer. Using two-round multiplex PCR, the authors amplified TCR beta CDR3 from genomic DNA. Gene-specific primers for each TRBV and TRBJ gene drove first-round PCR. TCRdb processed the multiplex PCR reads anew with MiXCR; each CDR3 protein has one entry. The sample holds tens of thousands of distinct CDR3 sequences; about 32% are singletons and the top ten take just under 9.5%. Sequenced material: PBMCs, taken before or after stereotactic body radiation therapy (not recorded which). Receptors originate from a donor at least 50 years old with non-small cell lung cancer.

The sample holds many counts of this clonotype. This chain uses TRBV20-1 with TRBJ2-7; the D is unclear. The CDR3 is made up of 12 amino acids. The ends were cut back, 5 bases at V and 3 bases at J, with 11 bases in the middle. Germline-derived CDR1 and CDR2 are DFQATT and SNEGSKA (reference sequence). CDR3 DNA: TGCAGTGCTCCTCGCCAGGACTACGAGCAGTACTTC. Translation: CSAPRQDYEQYF.

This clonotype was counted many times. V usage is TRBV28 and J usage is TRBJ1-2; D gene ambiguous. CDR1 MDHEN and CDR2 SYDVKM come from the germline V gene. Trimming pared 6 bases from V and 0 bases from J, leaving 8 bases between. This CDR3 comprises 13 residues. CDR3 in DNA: TGTGCCAGCAGGGAGACAACTAACTATGGCTACACCTTC. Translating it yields CASRETTNYGYTF.

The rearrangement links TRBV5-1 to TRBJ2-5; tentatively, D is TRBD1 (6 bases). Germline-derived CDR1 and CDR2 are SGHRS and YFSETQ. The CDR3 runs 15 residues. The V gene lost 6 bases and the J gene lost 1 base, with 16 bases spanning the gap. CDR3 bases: TGCGCCAGCATCGGGCAGGGGACGAGCCAAGAGACCCAGTACTTC. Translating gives CASIGQGTSQETQYF.

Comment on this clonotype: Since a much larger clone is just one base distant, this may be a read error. The CDR3 region has the DNA TGTGCCAGTAGTTACGGGGGGAACACTGAAGCTTTCTTT. This encodes CASSYGGNTEAFF. The chain is built from TRBV19 and TRBJ1-1, with TRBD1 as a possible D gene (5 bases). This CDR3 comprises 13 residues. The V gene's germline CDR1 is LNHDA and CDR2 SQIVND (reference sequence). The V and J ends lost 5 bases and 1 base respectively, with 8 bases between them.

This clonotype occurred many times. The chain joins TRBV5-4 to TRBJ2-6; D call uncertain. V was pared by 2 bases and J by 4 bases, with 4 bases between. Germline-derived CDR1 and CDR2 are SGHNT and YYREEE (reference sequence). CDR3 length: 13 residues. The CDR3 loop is CASSLLGANVLTF. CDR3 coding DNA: TGTGCCAGCAGCTTACTGGGGGCCAACGTCCTGACTTTC.

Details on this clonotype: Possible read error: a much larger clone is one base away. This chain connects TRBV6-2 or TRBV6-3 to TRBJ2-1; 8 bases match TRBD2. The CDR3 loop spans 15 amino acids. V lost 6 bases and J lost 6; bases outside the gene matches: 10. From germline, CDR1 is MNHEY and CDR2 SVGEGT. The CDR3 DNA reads TGTGCCAGCAGGGCGACTAGCGCTGTCTGCAATGAGCAGTTCTTC. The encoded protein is CASRATSAVCNEQFF.

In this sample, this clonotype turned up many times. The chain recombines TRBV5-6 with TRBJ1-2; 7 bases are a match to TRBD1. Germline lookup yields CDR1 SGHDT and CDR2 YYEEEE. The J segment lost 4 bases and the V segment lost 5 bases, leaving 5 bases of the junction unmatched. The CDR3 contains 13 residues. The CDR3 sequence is CASRPGQIYGYTF. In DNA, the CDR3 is TGTGCCAGCAGACCGGGACAGATCTATGGCTACACCTTC.

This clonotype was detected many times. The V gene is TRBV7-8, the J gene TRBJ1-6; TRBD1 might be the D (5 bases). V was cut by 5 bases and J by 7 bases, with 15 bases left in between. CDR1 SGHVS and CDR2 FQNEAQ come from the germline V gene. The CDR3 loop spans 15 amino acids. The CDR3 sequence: CASSQQTGGNSPLHF. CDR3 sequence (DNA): TGTGCCAGCAGCCAACAAACAGGAGGAAATTCACCCCTCCACTTT.

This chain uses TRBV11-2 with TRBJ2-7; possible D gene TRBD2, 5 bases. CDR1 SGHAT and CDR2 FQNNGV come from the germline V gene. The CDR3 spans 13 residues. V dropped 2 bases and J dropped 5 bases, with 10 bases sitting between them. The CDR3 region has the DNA TGTGCCAGCAGCTTATCTAGCACCCACGAGCAGTACTTC. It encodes CASSLSSTHEQYF.

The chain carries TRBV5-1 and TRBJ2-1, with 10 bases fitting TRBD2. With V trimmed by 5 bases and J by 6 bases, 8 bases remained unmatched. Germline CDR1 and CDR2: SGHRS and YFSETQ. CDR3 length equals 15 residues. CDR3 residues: CASRFLAGDGNEQFF. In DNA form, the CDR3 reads TGCGCCAGCAGATTCCTAGCGGGAGACGGCAATGAGCAGTTCTTC.

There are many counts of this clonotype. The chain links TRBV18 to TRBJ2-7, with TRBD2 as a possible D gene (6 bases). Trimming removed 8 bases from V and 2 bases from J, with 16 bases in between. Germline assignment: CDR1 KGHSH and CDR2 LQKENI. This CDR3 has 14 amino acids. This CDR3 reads CASHRGSLTYEQYF. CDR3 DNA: TGTGCCAGCCATCGGGGGAGCTTGACCTACGAGCAGTACTTC. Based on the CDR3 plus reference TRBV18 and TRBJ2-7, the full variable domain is NAGVMQNPRHLVRRRGQEARLRCSPMKGHSHVYWYRQLPEEGLKFMVYLQKENIIDESGMPKERFSAEFPKEGPSILRIQQVVRGDSAAYFCASHRGSLTYEQYFGPGTRLTVT.

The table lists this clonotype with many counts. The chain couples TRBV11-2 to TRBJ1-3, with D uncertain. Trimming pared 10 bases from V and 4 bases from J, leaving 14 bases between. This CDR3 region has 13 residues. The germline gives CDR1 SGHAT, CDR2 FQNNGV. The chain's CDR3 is CAIQGIWGNTIYF. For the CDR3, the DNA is TGTGCCATCCAAGGAATCTGGGGAAACACCATATATTTT. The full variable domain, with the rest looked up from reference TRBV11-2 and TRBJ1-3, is EAGVAQSPRYKIIEKRQSVAFWCNPISGHATLYWYQQILGQGPKLLIQFQNNGVVDDSQLPKDRFSAERLKGVDSTLKIQPAKLEDSAVYLCAIQGIWGNTIYFGEGSWLTVV.

Here the CDR3 reads CASSLASQGSIYEQYF. DNA for the CDR3: TGTGCCAGCAGCTTAGCATCCCAGGGGTCAATTTACGAGCAGTACTTC. The genes are TRBV7-2 and TRBJ2-7; D is perhaps TRBD1 (6 bases). The germline V and J ends were trimmed by 0 bases and 4 bases, with 16 bases remaining between them. Germline V gene sequence: CDR1 SGHTA, CDR2 FQGNSA. This CDR3 spans 16 amino acids.

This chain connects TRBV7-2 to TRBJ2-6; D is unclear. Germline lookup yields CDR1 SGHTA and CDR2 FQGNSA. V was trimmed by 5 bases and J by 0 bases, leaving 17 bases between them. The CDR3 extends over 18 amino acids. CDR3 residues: CASSPSSTLPSGANVLTF. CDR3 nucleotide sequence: TGTGCCAGCAGCCCAAGCTCGACCTTGCCCTCTGGGGCCAACGTCCTGACTTTC.

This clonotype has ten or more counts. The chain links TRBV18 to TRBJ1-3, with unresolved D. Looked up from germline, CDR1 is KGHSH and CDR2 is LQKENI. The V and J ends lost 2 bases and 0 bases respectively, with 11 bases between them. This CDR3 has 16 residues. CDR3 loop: CASSPSGRYSGNTIYF. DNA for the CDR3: TGTGCCAGCTCACCAAGCGGACGGTACTCTGGAAACACCATATATTTT.

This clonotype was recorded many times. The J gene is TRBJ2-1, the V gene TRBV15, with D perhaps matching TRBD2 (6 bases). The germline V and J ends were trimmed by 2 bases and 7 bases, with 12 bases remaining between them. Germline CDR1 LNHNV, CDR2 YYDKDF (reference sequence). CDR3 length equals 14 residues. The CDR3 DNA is TGTGCCACCAGCAGACCGGGGGTTTCGAATGAGCAGTTCTTC. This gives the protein CATSRPGVSNEQFF.

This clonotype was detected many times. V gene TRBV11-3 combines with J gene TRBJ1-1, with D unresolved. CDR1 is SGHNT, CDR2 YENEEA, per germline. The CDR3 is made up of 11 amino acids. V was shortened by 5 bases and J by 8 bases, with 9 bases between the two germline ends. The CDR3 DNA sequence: TGTGCCAGCAGCCTAAAGAAGGAAGCTTTCTTT. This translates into CASSLKKEAFF.

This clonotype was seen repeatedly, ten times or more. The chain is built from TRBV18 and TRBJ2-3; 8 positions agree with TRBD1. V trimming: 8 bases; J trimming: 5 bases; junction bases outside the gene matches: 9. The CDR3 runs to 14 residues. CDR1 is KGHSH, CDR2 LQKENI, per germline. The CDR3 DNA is TGTGCCAGCAGCCCAGGACAGGGTAAAGATACGCAGTATTTT. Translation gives CASSPGQGKDTQYF. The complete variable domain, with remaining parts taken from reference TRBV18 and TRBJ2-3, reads NAGVMQNPRHLVRRRGQEARLRCSPMKGHSHVYWYRQLPEEGLKFMVYLQKENIIDESGMPKERFSAEFPKEGPSILRIQQVVRGDSAAYFCASSPGQGKDTQYFGPGTRLTVL.

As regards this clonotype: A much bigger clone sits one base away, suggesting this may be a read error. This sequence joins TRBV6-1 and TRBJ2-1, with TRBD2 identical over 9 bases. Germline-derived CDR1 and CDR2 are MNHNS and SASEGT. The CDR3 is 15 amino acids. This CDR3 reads CVSSAPGTSSNEQFF. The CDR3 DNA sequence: TGTGTCAGCAGTGCCCCCGGGACTAGCTCCAATGAGCAGTTCTTC.

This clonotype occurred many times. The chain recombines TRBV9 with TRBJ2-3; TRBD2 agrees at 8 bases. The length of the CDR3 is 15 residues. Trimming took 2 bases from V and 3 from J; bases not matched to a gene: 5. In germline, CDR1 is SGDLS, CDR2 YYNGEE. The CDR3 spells CASSVTSGLTDTQYF. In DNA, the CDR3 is TGTGCCAGCAGCGTTACTAGCGGCCTTACAGATACGCAGTATTTT.

CDR3 DNA: TGCAGTGCTAGATATCGGTTAAGGGGGTGTAGCTCCTACGAGCAGTACTTC. This gives the protein CSARYRLRGCSSYEQYF. The chain uses TRBV20-1 and TRBJ2-7; a weak D match, TRBD1 (6 bases). There are 17 residues in the CDR3. Germline CDR1 reads DFQATT; CDR2 reads SNEGSKA (reference sequence). Trimming took 2 bases from V and 0 from J, leaving 20 bases between them.

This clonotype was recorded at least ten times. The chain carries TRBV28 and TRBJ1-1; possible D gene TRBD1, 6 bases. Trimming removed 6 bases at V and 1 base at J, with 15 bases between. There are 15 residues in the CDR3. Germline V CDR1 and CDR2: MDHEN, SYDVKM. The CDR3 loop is CASRSGGLANTEAFF. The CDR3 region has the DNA TGTGCCAGCAGGTCCGGGGGGCTGGCGAACACTGAAGCTTTCTTT.